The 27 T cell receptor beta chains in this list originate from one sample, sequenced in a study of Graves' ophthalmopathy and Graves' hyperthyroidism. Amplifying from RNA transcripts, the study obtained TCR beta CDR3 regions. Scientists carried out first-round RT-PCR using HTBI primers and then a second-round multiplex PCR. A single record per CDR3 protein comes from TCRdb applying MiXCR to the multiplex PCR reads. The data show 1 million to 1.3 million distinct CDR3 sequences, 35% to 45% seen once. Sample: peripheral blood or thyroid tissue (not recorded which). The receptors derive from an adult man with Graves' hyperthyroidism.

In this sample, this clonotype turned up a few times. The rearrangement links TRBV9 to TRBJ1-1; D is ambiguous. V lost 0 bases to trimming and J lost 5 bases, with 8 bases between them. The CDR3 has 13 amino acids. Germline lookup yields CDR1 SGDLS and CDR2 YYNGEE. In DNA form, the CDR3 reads TGTGCCAGCAGCGTAGGGGATTATACTGAAGCTTTCTTT. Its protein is CASSVGDYTEAFF. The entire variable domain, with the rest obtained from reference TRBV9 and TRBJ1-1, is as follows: DSGVTQTPKHLITATGQRVTLRCSPRSGDLSVYWYQQSLDQGLQFLIQYYNGEERAKGNILERFSAQQFPDLHSELNLSSLELGDSALYFCASSVGDYTEAFFGQGTRLTVV.

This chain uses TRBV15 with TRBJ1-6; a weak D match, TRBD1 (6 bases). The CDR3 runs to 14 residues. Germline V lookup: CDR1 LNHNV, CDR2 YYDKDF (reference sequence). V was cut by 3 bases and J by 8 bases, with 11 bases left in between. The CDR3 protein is CATSSDRTDSPLHF. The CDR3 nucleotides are TGTGCCACCAGCAGTGACAGGACTGATTCACCCCTCCACTTT.

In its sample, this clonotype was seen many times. The CDR3 coding sequence is TGTGCCAGCAGTTTAGCACTTGGGACAGGGGGCCAGCCCCAGCATTTT. Translated: CASSLALGTGGQPQHF. The chain carries TRBV12-3 or TRBV12-4 and TRBJ1-5; 12 positions agree with TRBD1. The V and J ends lost 0 bases and 7 bases, in that order; junction bases with no gene match: 4. The CDR3 loop spans 16 amino acids.

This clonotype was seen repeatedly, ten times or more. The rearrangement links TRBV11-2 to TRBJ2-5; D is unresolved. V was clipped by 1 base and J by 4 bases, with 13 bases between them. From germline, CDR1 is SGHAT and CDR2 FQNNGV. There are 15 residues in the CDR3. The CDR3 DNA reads TGTGCCAGCAGCTTAGGGCCAGTTCAGCGAGAGACCCAGTACTTC. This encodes CASSLGPVQRETQYF.

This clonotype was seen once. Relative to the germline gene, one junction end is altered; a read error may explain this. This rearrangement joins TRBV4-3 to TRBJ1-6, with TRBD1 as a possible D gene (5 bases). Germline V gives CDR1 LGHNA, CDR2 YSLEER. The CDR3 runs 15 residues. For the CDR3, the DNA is TGCGCCAGCAGTGGGACGAGCTCCTATAATCCACCCCTCCACTTT. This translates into CASSGTSSYNPPLHF.

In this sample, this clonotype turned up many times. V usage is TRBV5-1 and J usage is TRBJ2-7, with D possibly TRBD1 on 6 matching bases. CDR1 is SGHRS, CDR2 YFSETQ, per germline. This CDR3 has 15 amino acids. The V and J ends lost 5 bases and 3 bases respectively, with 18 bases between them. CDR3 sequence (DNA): TGCGCCAGCAGACAAACGCGACAGGCCAACTACGAGCAGTACTTC. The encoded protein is CASRQTRQANYEQYF.

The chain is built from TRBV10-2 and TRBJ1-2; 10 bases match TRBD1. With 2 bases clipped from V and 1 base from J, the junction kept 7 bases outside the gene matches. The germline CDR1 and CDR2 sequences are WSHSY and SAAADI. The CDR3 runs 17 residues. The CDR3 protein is CASSEGGQGLNNYGYTF. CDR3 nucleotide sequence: TGCGCCAGCAGTGAGGGGGGACAGGGGCTTAATAACTATGGCTACACCTTC.

The CDR3 protein is CASSRRASEQFF. The CDR3 DNA reads as TGTGCCAGCAGCCGGAGGGCCTCGGAGCAGTTCTTC. The J gene is TRBJ2-5, the V gene TRBV7-6; a weak D match, TRBD2 (6 bases). The J call may be mistaken, given a closer DNA end match to TRBJ2-1. Germline lookup yields CDR1 SGHVS and CDR2 FNYEAQ. The CDR3 runs 12 residues.

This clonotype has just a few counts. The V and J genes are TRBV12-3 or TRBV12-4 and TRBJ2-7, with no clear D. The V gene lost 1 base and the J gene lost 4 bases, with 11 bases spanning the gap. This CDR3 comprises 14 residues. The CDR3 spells CASSLGLTWYEQYF. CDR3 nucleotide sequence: TGTGCCAGCAGTTTAGGTCTTACATGGTACGAGCAGTACTTC.

For the CDR3, the DNA is TGTGCCAGCAGCCTGAAACCGGGACAGGGGGCTGGAAACACCATATATTTT. As protein: CASSLKPGQGAGNTIYF. The J gene is TRBJ1-3, the V gene TRBV7-2; 11 nucleotides line up with TRBD1. Losses at the gene ends were 5 bases for V and 2 bases for J; bases not matched to a gene: 8. The CDR3 runs to 17 residues. Germline V CDR1 and CDR2: SGHTA, FQGNSA.

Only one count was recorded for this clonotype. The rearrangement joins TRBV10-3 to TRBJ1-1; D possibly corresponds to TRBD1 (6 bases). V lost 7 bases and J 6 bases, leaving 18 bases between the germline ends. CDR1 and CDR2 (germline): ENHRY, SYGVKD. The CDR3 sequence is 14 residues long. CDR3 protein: CAITQGPRGPEAFF. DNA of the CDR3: TGTGCCATCACCCAGGGCCCCCGGGGGCCTGAAGCTTTCTTT.

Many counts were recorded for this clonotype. The CDR3 region is CASLGRETQYF. The DNA for the CDR3 is TGTGCCAGCCTAGGCCGGGAGACCCAGTACTTC. This chain joins TRBV12-3 or TRBV12-4 and TRBJ2-5, with D hard to call. The V end was cut by 8 bases, the J end by 5 bases, with 9 bases between. This CDR3 region has 11 residues.

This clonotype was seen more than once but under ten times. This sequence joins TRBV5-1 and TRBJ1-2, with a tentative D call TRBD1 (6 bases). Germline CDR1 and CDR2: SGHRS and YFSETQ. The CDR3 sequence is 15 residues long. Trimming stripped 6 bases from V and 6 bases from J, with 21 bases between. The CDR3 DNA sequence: TGCGCCAGCACTCTCGATGGACAGCCAGAAAATGGCTACACCTTC. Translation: CASTLDGQPENGYTF.

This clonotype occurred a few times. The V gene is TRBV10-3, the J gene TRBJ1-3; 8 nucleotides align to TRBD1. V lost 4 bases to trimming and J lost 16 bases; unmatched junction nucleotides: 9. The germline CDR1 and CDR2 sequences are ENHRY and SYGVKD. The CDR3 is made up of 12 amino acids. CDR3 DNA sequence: TGTGCCATCAGTGGGGCGGACAGGGAAGAGTATTTT. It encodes CAISGADREEYF.

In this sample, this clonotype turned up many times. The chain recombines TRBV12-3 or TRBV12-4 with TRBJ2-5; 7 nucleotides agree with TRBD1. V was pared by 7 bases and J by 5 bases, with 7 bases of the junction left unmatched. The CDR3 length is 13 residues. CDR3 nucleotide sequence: TGTGCCAGCAACTCCGGGACAGTGGAGACCCAGTACTTC. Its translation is CASNSGTVETQYF.

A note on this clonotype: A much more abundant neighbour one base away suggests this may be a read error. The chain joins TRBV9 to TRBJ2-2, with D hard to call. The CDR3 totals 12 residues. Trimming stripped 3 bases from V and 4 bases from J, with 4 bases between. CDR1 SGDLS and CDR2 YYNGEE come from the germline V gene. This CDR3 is CASSEVTGELFF. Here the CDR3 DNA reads TGTGCCAGCAGCGAAGTCACCGGGGAGCTGTTTTTT.

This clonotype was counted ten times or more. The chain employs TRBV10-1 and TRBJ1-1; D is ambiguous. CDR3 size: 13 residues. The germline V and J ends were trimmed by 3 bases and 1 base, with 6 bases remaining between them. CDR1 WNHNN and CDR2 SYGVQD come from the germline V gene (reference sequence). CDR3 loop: CASSDPGNTEAFF. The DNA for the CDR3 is TGCGCCAGCAGTGACCCAGGGAACACTGAAGCTTTCTTT.

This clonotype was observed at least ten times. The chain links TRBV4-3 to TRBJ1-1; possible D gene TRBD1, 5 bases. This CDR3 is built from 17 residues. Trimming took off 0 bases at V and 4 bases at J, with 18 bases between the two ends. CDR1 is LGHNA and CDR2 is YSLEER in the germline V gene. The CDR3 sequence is CASSQDWGPLRVTEAFF. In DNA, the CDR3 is TGCGCCAGCAGCCAAGATTGGGGCCCCCTACGGGTCACTGAAGCTTTCTTT.

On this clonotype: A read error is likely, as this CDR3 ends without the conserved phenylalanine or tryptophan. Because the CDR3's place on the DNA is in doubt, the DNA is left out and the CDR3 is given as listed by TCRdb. Here the CDR3 reads CASSGPRTVY. This rearrangement joins TRBV25-1 to TRBJ1-1; the D call TRBD1 from the table was never checked on the DNA. The CDR3 is 10 amino acids long, termini counted. Germline CDR1 is MGHDK and CDR2 is SYGVNS.

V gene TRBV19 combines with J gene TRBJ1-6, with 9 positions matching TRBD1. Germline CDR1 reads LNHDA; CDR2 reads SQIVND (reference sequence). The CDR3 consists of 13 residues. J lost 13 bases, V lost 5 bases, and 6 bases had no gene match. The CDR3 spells CASSVGQGDPLHF. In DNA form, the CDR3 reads TGTGCCAGTAGTGTGGGACAGGGAGATCCCCTCCACTTT. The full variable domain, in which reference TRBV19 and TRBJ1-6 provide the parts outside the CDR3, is DGGITQSPKYLFRKEGQNVTLSCEQNLNHDAMYWYRQDPGQGLRLIYYSQIVNDFQKGDIAEGYSVSREKKESFPLTVTSAQKNPTAFYLCASSVGQGDPLHFGNGTRLTVT.

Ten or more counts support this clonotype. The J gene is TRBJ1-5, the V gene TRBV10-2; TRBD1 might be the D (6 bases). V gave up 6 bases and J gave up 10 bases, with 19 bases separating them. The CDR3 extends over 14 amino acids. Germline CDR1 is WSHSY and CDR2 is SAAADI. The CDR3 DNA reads TGCGCCAGCAGAGAGACAGGCTCCGAGGAACCCCAGCATTTT. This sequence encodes CASRETGSEEPQHF.

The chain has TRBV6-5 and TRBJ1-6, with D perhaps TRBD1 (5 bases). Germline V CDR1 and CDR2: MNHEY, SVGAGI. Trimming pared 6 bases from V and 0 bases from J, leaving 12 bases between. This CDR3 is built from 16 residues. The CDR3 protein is CASSSHRSSYNSPLHF. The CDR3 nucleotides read TGTGCCAGCAGCTCTCACAGGAGCTCCTATAATTCACCCCTCCACTTT.

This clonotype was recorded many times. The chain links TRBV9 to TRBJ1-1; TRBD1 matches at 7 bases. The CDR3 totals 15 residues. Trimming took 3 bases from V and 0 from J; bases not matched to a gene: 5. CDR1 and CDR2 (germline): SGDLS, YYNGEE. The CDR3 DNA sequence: TGTGCCAGCAGCGGACAGGGCCTCATGAACACTGAAGCTTTCTTT. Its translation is CASSGQGLMNTEAFF.

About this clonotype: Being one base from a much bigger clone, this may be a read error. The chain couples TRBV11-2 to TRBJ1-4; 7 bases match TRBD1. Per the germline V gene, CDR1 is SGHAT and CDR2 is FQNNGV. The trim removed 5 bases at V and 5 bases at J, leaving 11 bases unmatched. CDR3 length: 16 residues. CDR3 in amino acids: CASSAHAGQPNEKLFF. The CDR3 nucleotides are TGTGCCAGCAGCGCTCATGCGGGACAGCCAAATGAAAAACTGTTTTTT.

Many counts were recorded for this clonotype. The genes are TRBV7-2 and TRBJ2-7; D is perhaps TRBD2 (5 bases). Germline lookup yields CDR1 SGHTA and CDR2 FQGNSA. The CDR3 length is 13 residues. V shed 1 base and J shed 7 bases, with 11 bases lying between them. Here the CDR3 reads CASSLGVRGEQYF. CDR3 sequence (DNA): TGTGCCAGCAGCTTAGGGGTCCGAGGGGAGCAGTACTTC.

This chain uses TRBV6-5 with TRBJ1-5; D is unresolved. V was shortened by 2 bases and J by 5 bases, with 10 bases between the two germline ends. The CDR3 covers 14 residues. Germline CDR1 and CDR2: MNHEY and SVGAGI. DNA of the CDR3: TGTGCCAGCAGTTACAGTTTACCGCATCAGCCCCAGCATTTT. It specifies CASSYSLPHQPQHF.

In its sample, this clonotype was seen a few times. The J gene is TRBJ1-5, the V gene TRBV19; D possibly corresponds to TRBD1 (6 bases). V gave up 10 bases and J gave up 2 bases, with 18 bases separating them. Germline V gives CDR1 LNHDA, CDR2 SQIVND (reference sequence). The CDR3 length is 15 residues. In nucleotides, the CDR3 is TGTGCCACAAGAGTTCGGGAGGGGGGCAATCAGCCCCAGCATTTT. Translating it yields CATRVREGGNQPQHF.